The entry below describes one T cell receptor beta chain. The target antigen is unknown. Trimming cost V 5 bases and J 3 bases, with 16 bases left between them. The germline CDR1 and CDR2 sequences are MNHEY and SMNVEV (reference sequence). The CDR3 runs to 15 residues. Method: immunoSEQ multiplex PCR; TCRdb's copy keeps in-frame clones and lacks some. The profile shows roughly 130,000 clones, approximately 94% of them singletons. These data originate in a study of T cell responses to AZD1222 COVID-19 vaccine. Overall study results and limits: Nearly half of spike-specific TCRs reportedly go after variant regions that carry no mutations. At baseline, seropositivity was found in only 5 to 7 AZD1222 recipients.

The chain uses TRBV27 and TRBJ1-1; D possibly corresponds to TRBD1 (6 bases). The specimen was peripheral blood, collected on day 0 of AZD1222 vaccination. The sequence was collected from an adult in good health. DNA for the CDR3: TGTGCCAGCAGTCCCATTGGGGGGGCGGACACTGAAGCTTTCTTT. Translated: CASSPIGGADTEAFF.